A selection of T cell receptor beta chains follows, all from one sample in a study of identical twins. One entry per CDR3 protein results from TCRdb running MiXCR on the 5' RACE reads. This table holds 1,800,000 or so distinct CDR3 sequences, about 31% found once. Material: cord blood. The source is a newborn girl in good health. Both conserved end residues are part of each CDR3. A D gene is named only where the DNA matches it firmly. Not all rows give a size; the values are once, few, many and, for expanded clones, a class.

CDR3 protein,CDR3 DNA,J gene,V gene,D gene,clone size
CASLPSGRTYQETQYF,TGTGCCAGCCTACCTAGCGGGAGGACGTACCAAGAGACCCAGTACTTC,TRBJ2-5,TRBV28,TRBD2,-
CARRRADSNYGYTF,TGTGCCAGGAGGAGGGCCGACAGTAACTATGGCTACACCTTC,TRBJ1-2,TRBV2,-,few
CASSRVAGGRTDTQYF,TGCGCCAGCAGCAGAGTAGCGGGGGGGCGCACAGATACGCAGTATTTT,TRBJ2-3,TRBV5-1,TRBD2,few
CAWIRHTNTEAFF,TGTGCCTGGATCCGTCACACGAACACTGAAGCTTTCTTT,TRBJ1-1,TRBV30,-,-
CANSLLAGNEQFF,TGTGCCAACAGCTTACTAGCGGGCAATGAGCAGTTCTTC,TRBJ2-1,TRBV7-2,TRBD2,-
CAWHRDSSSYEQYF,TGTGCCTGGCACCGGGACTCGAGCTCCTACGAGCAGTACTTC,TRBJ2-7,TRBV30,-,once
CASRVGGSADTQYF,TGCGCCAGCAGGGTCGGTGGTTCGGCCGATACGCAGTATTTT,TRBJ2-3,TRBV5-1,-,-
CASSPYRENEKLFF,TGTGCCAGCTCACCATACAGGGAGAATGAAAAACTGTTTTTT,TRBJ1-4,TRBV18,-,-
CASSLGRKGVEQYF,TGTGCCAGCAGTTTAGGGCGGAAGGGGGTTGAGCAGTACTTC,TRBJ2-7,TRBV12-3/TRBV12-4,-,-
CASRTPGSQFSGANVLTF,TGTGCCAGCAGAACCCCTGGGTCACAATTCTCTGGGGCCAACGTCCTGACTTTC,TRBJ2-6,TRBV28,-,-
CASSYNALASGAEAFF,TGTGCCAGCAGCTATAACGCCCTCGCATCGGGCGCTGAAGCTTTCTTT,TRBJ1-1,TRBV7-9,-,-
CSARDLGTATNEKLFF,TGCAGTGCTAGAGATCTGGGAACCGCAACTAATGAAAAACTGTTTTTT,TRBJ1-4,TRBV20-1,-,-
CSARETQYF,TGCAGTGCTAGAGAGACCCAGTACTTC,TRBJ2-5,TRBV20-1,-,many
CASSLGRDFEQYF,TGTGCCAGCAGCTTAGGCCGGGATTTCGAGCAGTACTTC,TRBJ2-7,TRBV7-2,-,-
CASSQPVHPPQHF,TGTGCCAGCAGTCAGCCCGTTCACCCACCCCAGCATTTT,TRBJ1-5,TRBV28,-,-
CASSYGQANYGYTF,TGTGCCAGCTCTTACGGACAGGCTAACTATGGCTACACCTTC,TRBJ1-2,TRBV18,TRBD1,-
CASRQGQGAYGYTF,TGTGCCAGCAGGCAGGGACAGGGGGCCTATGGCTACACCTTC,TRBJ1-2,TRBV12-3/TRBV12-4,TRBD1,-
CTSSPLGRRPNYGYTF,TGTACCAGCAGCCCACTAGGAAGACGGCCTAACTATGGCTACACCTTC,TRBJ1-2,TRBV12-3/TRBV12-4,-,-
CSASPILAGAYEQYF,TGCAGTGCTAGTCCCATACTAGCGGGAGCCTACGAGCAGTACTTC,TRBJ2-7,TRBV20-1,TRBD2,-
CASSLTYPSTDTQYF,TGCGCCAGCAGCTTGACTTACCCTAGCACAGATACGCAGTATTTT,TRBJ2-3,TRBV5-1,-,-
CSARAQEKLGYNEQFF,TGCAGTGCTAGAGCCCAGGAGAAATTGGGCTACAATGAGCAGTTCTTC,TRBJ2-1,TRBV20-1,-,-
CASSLTRPGLAGVRREDTQYF,TGTGCCAGCAGTTTAACACGTCCGGGACTAGCGGGAGTTCGGAGGGAAGATACGCAGTATTTT,TRBJ2-3,TRBV12-3/TRBV12-4,TRBD2,-
CASSQRRVLNYGYTF,TGTGCCAGCAGCCAAAGAAGGGTCCTTAACTATGGCTACACCTTC,TRBJ1-2,TRBV12-3/TRBV12-4,-,-